A selection of T cell receptor beta chains follows, all from one sample in a study of human T cells and chemical hapten exposure. TCRdb analysed the RACE reads with MiXCR anew, one entry per CDR3 protein. The table has under 45,000 distinct CDR3 sequences, roughly a tenth seen once. Source: whole blood, taken in connection with sensitization to the hapten diphenylcyclopropenone (DPC). The receptors derive from a man younger than 40 with alopecia areata. Some clones in this sample may be carry-over from other donors' samples. Each CDR3 is given with its conserved first and last residue. Each record gives: clone size, J gene, D gene, V gene, CDR3 protein, CDR3 DNA. The D gene is left open where the match is weak. Not every row has a clone size; where given, it reads once, few, many or a size class.

many | TRBJ1-1 | NA | TRBV7-9 | CASSLRAGNLEAFF | TGTGCCAGCAGCTTACGAGCAGGTAATCTTGAAGCTTTCTTT
few | TRBJ1-1 | TRBD1 | TRBV7-9 | CASSLAGQGKSEAFF | TGTGCCAGCAGCTTAGCGGGACAGGGAAAATCTGAAGCTTTCTTT
NA | TRBJ2-5 | NA | TRBV12-5 | CASGTLAGVETQYF | TGTGCTAGTGGTACTCTTGCCGGCGTAGAGACCCAGTACTTC
many | TRBJ1-5 | NA | TRBV18 | CASSPSRAQVQPQHF | TGTGCCAGCTCACCCTCCAGGGCGCAGGTTCAGCCCCAGCATTTT
many | TRBJ2-1 | NA | TRBV7-2 | CASSTPAGLQEQFF | TGTGCCAGCAGCACTCCCGCGGGCCTTCAGGAGCAGTTCTTC
NA | TRBJ2-1 | NA | TRBV12-5 | CASGLDRGVHNEQFF | TGTGCTAGTGGTTTGGACCGGGGAGTCCACAATGAGCAGTTCTTC
many | TRBJ2-1 | NA | TRBV6-2/TRBV6-3 | CASSYHRTKILERGNEQFF | TGTGCCAGCAGTTATCATCGCACAAAGATTCTCGAACGGGGGAATGAGCAGTTCTTC
many | TRBJ2-3 | NA | TRBV5-4 | CASSLGGSTRISDTQYF | TGTGCCAGCAGCTTGGGAGGTTCTACTAGAATTTCAGATACGCAGTATTTT
many | TRBJ2-5 | TRBD2 | TRBV11-2 | CASSRGLAGPETQYF | TGTGCCAGCAGCAGGGGACTAGCGGGGCCAGAGACCCAGTACTTC
NA | TRBJ2-3 | TRBD1 | TRBV29-1 | CSVGLTGAIDTQYF | TGCAGCGTCGGCCTGACAGGGGCGATAGATACGCAGTATTTT
few | TRBJ2-7 | TRBD2 | TRBV7-9 | CASREALAGGEQYF | TGTGCCAGCAGGGAGGCACTAGCGGGGGGAGAGCAGTACTTC
NA | TRBJ1-1 | NA | TRBV6-2/TRBV6-3 | CASRLGGNTEAFF | TGTGCCAGCAGGCTCGGGGGAAACACTGAAGCTTTCTTT
many | TRBJ2-2 | NA | TRBV7-9 | CASSPAVPGELFF | TGTGCCAGCAGCCCAGCGGTCCCCGGGGAGCTGTTTTTT
many | TRBJ1-3 | NA | TRBV5-1 | CASSPGTSGNTIYF | TGCGCCAGCAGTCCCGGGACCTCTGGAAACACCATATATTTT
few | TRBJ2-4 | NA | TRBV7-9 | CASRRGNIQYF | TGTGCCAGCAGGAGGGGGAACATTCAGTACTTC
many | TRBJ2-2 | NA | TRBV7-3 | CASSNLVANTGELFF | TGTGCCAGTAGTAACCTTGTCGCGAACACCGGGGAGCTGTTTTTT
few | TRBJ1-4 | TRBD1 | TRBV18 | CASSSSGGSNEKLFF | TGTGCCAGCTCATCGTCAGGGGGGTCTAATGAAAAACTGTTTTTT